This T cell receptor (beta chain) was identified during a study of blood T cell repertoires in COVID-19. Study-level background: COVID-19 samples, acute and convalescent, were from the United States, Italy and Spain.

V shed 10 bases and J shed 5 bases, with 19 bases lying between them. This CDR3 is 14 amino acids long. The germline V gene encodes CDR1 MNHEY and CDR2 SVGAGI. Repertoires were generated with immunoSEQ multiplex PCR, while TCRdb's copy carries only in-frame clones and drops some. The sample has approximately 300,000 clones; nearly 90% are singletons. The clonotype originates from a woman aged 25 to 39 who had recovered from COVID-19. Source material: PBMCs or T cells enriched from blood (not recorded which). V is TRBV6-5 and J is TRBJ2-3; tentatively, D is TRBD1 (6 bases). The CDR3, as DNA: TGTGCCACTCATTGGGGGCCCGCTCAAGATACGCAGTATTTT. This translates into CATHWGPAQDTQYF.